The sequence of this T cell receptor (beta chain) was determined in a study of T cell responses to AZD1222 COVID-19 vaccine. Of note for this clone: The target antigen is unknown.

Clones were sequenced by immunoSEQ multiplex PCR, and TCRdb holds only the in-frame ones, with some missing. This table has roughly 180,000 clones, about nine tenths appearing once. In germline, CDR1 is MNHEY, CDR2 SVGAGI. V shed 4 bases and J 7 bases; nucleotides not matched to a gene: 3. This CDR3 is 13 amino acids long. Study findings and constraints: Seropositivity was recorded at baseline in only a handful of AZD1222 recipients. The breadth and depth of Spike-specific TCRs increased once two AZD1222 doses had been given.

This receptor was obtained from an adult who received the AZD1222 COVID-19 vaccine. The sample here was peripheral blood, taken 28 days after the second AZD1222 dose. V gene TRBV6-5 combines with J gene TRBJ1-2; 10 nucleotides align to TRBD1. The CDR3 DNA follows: TGTGCCAGCAGTTGGGGACAGGGGACTGGCTACACCTTC. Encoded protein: CASSWGQGTGYTF.